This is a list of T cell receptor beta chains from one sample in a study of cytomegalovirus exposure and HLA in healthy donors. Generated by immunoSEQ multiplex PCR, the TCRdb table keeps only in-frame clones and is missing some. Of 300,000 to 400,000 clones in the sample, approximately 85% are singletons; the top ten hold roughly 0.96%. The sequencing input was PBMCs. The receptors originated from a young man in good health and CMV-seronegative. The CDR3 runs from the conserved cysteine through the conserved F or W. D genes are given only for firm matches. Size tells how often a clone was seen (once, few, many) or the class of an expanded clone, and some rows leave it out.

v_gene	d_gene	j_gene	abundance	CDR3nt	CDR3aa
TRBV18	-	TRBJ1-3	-	TGTGCCAGCTCACAAGACAGTCCCTCTGGAAACACCATATATTTT	CASSQDSPSGNTIYF
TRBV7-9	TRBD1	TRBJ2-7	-	TGTGCCAGCAGCGGAGAGGGACAGGGCTACGAGCAGTACTTC	CASSGEGQGYEQYF
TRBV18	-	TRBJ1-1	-	TGTGCCAGCTCACCACCGACAGCCCCCACGGGCCCTGAAGCTTTCTTT	CASSPPTAPTGPEAFF
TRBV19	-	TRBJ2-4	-	TGTGCCAGCAAACTATCACTAGCCAAAAACATTCAGTACTTC	CASKLSLAKNIQYF
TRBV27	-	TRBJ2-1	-	TGTGCCAGCACCCTTGGGCCGGCCAATGAGCAGTTCTTC	CASTLGPANEQFF
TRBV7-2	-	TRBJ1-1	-	TGTGCCAGCAGCGGACCAGGGCCCTACACTGAAGCTTTCTTT	CASSGPGPYTEAFF
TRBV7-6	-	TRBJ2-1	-	TGTGCCAGTGGTAGTGGTTATGAGCAGTTCTTC	CASGSGYEQFF
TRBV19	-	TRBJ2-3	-	TGTGCCAGTAGGGGACACTCCACAGATACGCAGTATTTT	CASRGHSTDTQYF
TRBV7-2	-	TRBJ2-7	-	TGTGCCAGCAGCTTAGCGCACGGGGGAAGCTCCTACGAGCAGTACTTC	CASSLAHGGSSYEQYF
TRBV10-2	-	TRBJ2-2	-	TGCGCCAGCAGTGGGATCATGGGTGGAGGAGGGTCCGGGGAGCTGTTTTTT	CASSGIMGGGGSGELFF
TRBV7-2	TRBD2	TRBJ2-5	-	TGTGCCAGCAGCTACGAGCGGGGGGGGGAGACCCAGTACTTC	CASSYERGGETQYF
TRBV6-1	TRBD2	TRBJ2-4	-	TGTGCCAGCAGTGAAGGTGGACTAGCGGGGGGGAAAAACATTCAGTACTTC	CASSEGGLAGGKNIQYF
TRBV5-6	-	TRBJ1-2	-	TGTGCCAGCAGCTTGCCCTCAGGTCTCCATGGCTACACCTTC	CASSLPSGLHGYTF
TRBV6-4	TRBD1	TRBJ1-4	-	TGTGCCAGCAGTACCACCGGGACAGGTAATGAAAAACTGTTTTTT	CASSTTGTGNEKLFF
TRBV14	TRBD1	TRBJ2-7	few	TGTGCCAGCAGCCGAGACAGGGGTGTCGTTAGGGAGCAGTACTTC	CASSRDRGVVREQYF
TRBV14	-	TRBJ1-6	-	TGTGCCAGCAGCCCCGGGGGACTTCTGCCACCCCTCCACTTT	CASSPGGLLPPLHF
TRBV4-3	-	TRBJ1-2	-	TGCGCCAGCAGCCAAGAATGGGCTCTGAACTATGGCTACACCTTC	CASSQEWALNYGYTF
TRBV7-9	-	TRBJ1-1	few	TGTGCCAGCAGCTCCGAAGCGCTTGAAGCTTTCTTT	CASSSEALEAFF
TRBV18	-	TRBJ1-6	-	TGTGCCAGCTCACCGGTAGGAAGACTTTATAATTCACCCCTCCACTTT	CASSPVGRLYNSPLHF
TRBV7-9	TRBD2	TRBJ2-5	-	TGTGCCAGCAGCACAAACCGGGAGGGGGATTACTTC	CASSTNREGDYF
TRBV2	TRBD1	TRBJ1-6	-	TGTGCCAGCCGGGGGGACAGGAATTCACCCCTCCACTTT	CASRGDRNSPLHF
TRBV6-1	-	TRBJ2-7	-	TGTGCCAGCTTCCCCCAGAACAGTCCTTACGAGCAGTACTTC	CASFPQNSPYEQYF
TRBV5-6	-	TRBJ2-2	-	TGTGCCAGCAGCTTGGGGGCCGCGAACACCGGGGAGCTGTTTTTT	CASSLGAANTGELFF
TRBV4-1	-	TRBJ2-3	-	TGCGCCAGCAGCCAAGCCCGGGGTACAGATACGCAGTATTTT	CASSQARGTDTQYF
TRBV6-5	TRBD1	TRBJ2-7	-	TGTGCCAGCAGTTCGGACAGGGGCTACGAGCAGTACTTC	CASSSDRGYEQYF
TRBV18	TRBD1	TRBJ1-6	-	TGTGCCAGCTCACCATTGGGGACAGGAGATTCACCCCTCCACTTT	CASSPLGTGDSPLHF
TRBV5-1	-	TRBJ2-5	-	TGCGCCAGCAGCTTTGGAGGATACCAAGAGACCCAGTACTTC	CASSFGGYQETQYF
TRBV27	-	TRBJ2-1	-	TGTGCCAGCAGTTTAATCAAGCCGACCCAGGGATTTGAGCAGTTCTTC	CASSLIKPTQGFEQFF
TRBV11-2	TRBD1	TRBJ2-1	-	TGTGCCAGCAGCCCCCCTGGGACAGGGACGAATGAGCAGTTCTTC	CASSPPGTGTNEQFF
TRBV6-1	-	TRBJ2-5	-	TGTGCCAGCAGTGAGGTAGACCAAGAGACCCAGTACTTC	CASSEVDQETQYF
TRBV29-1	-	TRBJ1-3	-	TGCAGCGTACCGGACTCAAAGAGCACTGGAAACACCATATATTTT	CSVPDSKSTGNTIYF
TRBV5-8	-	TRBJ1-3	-	TGTGCCAGCAGCTTGTACGGGAACGGAGGGAACACCATATATTTT	CASSLYGNGGNTIYF
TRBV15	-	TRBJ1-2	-	TGTGCCACCAGCCCCAAGATCGAGGGATCTAACTATGGCTACACCTTC	CATSPKIEGSNYGYTF
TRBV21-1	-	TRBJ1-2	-	TGTGCCAGCAGCAAAGGACAGCCTAACTATGGCTACACCTTC	CASSKGQPNYGYTF
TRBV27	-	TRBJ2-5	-	TGTGCCAGCGCGAGAGGACAGTCGTACCAAGAGACCCAGTACTTC	CASARGQSYQETQYF
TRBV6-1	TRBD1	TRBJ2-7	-	TGTGCCAGCAGGGACAGGGCAGGCTACGAGCAGTACTTC	CASRDRAGYEQYF
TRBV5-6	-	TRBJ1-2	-	TGTGCCAGCAGCTTACAAATGGGAGAGTATAGCTACACCTTC	CASSLQMGEYSYTF
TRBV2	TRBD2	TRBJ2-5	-	TGTGCCAGCAGTGAAATCGGGACTAGCGGGGTTCAAGAGACCCAGTACTTC	CASSEIGTSGVQETQYF
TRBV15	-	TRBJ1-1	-	TGTGCCACCAGCTTAGCGGGCCCCACTGAAGCTTTCTTT	CATSLAGPTEAFF
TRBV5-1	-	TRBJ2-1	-	TGCGCCAGCAGACGACAGTCGGAGGGTGAGCAGTTCTTC	CASRRQSEGEQFF
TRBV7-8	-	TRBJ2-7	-	TGTGCCAGCAGCGGATGGAGGGAGAAGGCCTACGAGCAGTACTTC	CASSGWREKAYEQYF
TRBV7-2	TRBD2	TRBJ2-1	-	TGTGCCAGCAGCTTAGTAGCGGGGGGCCGATACAATGAGCAGTTCTTC	CASSLVAGGRYNEQFF
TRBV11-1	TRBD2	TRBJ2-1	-	TGTGCCAGCAGCCTGCGGGGGGGGTACAATGAGCAGTTCTTC	CASSLRGGYNEQFF
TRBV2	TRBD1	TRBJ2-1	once	TGTGCCAGCACCTCCCGGACAGGGCAATCCTACAATGAGCAGTTCTTC	CASTSRTGQSYNEQFF
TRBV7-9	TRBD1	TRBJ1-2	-	TGTGCCAGCAGCCCACGGGACAGAGCCTATGGCTACACCTTC	CASSPRDRAYGYTF
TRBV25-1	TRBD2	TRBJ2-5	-	TGTGCCAGCAGTGTAGAGCGGGGCACGGGAGAGACCCAGTACTTC	CASSVERGTGETQYF
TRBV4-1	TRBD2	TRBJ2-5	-	TGCGCCAGCAGCCACGGACTAGCGGGGGGGTGGGAGACCCAGTACTTC	CASSHGLAGGWETQYF
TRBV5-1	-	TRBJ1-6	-	TGCGCCAGCAGCTCGGACTTCTATAATTCACCCCTCCACTTT	CASSSDFYNSPLHF
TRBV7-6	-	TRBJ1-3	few	TGTGCCAGCCGGAACACCATATATTTT	CASRNTIYF
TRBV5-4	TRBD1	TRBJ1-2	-	TGTGCCAGCGGATCGACAGGGGCGTTTGGCTACACCTTC	CASGSTGAFGYTF
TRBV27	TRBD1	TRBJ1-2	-	TGTGCCAGCAGCAAGAGGGACAGGGGGCATGGCTACACCTTC	CASSKRDRGHGYTF